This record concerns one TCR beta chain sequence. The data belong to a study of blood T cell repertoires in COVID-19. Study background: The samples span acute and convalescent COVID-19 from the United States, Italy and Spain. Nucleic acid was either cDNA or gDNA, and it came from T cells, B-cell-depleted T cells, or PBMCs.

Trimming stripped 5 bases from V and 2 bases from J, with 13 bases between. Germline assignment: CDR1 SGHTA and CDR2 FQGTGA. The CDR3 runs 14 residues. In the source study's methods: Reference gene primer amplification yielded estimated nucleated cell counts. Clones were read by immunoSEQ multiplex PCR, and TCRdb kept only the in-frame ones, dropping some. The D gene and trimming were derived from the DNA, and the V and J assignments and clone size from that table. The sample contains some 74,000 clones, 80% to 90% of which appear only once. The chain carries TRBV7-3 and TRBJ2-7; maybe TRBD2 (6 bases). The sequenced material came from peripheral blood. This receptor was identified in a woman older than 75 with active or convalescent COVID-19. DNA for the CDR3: TGTGCCAGCAGCCGAGACGGGGGAACCTACGAGCAGTACTTC. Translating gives CASSRDGGTYEQYF. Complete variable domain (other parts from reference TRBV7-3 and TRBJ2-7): GAGVSQTPSNKVTEKGKYVELRCDPISGHTALYWYRQSLGQGPEFLIYFQGTGAADDSGLPNDRFFAVRPEGSVSTLKIQRTERGDSAVYLCASSRDGGTYEQYFGPGTRLTVT.